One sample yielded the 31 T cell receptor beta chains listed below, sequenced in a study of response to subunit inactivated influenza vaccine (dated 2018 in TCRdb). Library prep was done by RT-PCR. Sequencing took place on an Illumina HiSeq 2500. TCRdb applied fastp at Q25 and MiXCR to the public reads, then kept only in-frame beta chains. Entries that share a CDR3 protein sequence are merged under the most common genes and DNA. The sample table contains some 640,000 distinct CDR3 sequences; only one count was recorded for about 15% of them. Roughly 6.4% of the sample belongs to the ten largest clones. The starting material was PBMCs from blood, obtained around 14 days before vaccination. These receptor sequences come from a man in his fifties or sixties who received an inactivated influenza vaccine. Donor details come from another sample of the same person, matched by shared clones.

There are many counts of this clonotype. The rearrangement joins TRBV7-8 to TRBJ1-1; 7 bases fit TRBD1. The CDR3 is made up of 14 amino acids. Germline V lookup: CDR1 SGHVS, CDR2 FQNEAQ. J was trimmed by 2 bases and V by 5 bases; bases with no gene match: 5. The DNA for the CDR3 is TGTGCCAGCAGCAACCAGGGGGGCAACACTGAAGCTTTCTTT. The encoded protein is CASSNQGGNTEAFF.

The chain's CDR3 is CASSLTAGQGFTEAFF. In DNA form, the CDR3 reads TGCGCCAGCAGCTTAACCGCGGGACAGGGGTTCACTGAAGCTTTCTTT. The chain has TRBV5-1 and TRBJ1-1, with 10 bases identical to TRBD1. This CDR3 has 16 residues. Trimming at V came to 2 bases and at J to 4 bases, leaving 8 bases not matched to a gene. The germline V gene has CDR1 SGHRS and CDR2 YFSETQ. Full variable domain (missing parts from reference TRBV5-1 and TRBJ1-1): KAGVTQTPRYLIKTRGQQVTLSCSPISGHRSVSWYQQTPGQGLQFLFEYFSETQRNKGNFPGRFSGRQFSNSRSEMNVSTLELGDSALYLCASSLTAGQGFTEAFFGQGTRLTVV.

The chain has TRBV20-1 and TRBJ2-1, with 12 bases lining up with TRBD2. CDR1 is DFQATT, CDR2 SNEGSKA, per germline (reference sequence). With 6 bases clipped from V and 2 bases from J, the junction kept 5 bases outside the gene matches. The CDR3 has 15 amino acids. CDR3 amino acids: CSAPTSGSAYNEQFF. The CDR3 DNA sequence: TGCAGTGCCCCGACTAGCGGGAGTGCCTACAATGAGCAGTTCTTC.

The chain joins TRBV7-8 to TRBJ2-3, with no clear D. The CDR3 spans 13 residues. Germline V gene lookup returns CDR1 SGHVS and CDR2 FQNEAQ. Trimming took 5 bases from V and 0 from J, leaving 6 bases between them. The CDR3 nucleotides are TGTGCCAGCAGCACTATAAGCACAGATACGCAGTATTTT. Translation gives CASSTISTDTQYF.

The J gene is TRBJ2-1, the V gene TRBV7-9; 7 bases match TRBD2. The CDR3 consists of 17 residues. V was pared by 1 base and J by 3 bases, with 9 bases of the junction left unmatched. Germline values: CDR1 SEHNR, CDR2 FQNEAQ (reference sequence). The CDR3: CASSLVVAGELYNEQFF. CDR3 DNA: TGTGCCAGCAGCTTAGTTGTTGCGGGAGAACTCTACAATGAGCAGTTCTTC.

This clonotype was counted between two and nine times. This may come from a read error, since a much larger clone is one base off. CDR3 in amino acids: CASSLGQTNSPLHF. The CDR3 DNA reads as TGCGCCAGCAGCTTGGGACAGACTAATTCACCCCTCCACTTT. The chain recombines TRBV5-1 with TRBJ1-6; D might be TRBD1 (5 bases). V lost 0 bases and J lost 6, with 7 bases in between. The CDR3 runs 14 residues. From germline, CDR1 is SGHRS and CDR2 YFSETQ.

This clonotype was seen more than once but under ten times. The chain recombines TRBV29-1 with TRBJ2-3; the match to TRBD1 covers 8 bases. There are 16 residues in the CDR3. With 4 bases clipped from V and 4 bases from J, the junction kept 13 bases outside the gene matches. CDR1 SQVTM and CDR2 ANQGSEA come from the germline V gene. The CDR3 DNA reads TGCAGCGTTGTGCAGGGGGCCCTTACTAGACCAGATACGCAGTATTTT. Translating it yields CSVVQGALTRPDTQYF.

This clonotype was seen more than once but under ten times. CDR3 amino acids: CASSLSGTGNNEKLFF. For the CDR3, the DNA is TGTGCCAGCAGCTTGAGCGGGACAGGGAATAATGAAAAACTGTTTTTT. The chain recombines TRBV5-6 with TRBJ1-4; TRBD1 matches 9 bases. V shed 1 base, J shed 4 bases, and the junction held 5 bases outside the gene matches. Germline lookup yields CDR1 SGHDT and CDR2 YYEEEE. The CDR3 spans 16 residues.

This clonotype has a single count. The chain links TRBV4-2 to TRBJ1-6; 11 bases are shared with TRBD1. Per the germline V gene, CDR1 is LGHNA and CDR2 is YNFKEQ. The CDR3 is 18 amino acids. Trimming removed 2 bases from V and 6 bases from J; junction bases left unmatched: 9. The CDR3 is CASSQQLGTGGGNSPLHF. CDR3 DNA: TGTGCCAGCAGCCAACAGCTCGGGACAGGGGGTGGTAATTCACCCCTCCACTTT.

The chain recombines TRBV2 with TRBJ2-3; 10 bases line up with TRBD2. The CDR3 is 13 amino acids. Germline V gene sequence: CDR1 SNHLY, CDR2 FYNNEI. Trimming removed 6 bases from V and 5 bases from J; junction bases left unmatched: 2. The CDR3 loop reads CASRVAGGDTQYF. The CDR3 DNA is TGTGCCAGCAGGGTAGCGGGAGGAGATACGCAGTATTTT.

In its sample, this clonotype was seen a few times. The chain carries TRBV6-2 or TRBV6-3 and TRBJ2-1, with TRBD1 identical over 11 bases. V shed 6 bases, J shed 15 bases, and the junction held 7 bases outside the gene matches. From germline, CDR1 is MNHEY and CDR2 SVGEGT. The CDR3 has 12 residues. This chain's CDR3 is CASSGQGASRFF. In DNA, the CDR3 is TGTGCCAGCAGCGGACAGGGGGCGTCCCGGTTCTTC.

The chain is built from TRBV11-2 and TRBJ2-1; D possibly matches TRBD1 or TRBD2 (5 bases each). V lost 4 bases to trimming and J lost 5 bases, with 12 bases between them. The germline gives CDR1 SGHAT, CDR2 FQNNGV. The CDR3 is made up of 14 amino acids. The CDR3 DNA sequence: TGTGCCAGCAGCTCCCCCCAGGGACACAATGAGCAGTTCTTC. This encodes CASSSPQGHNEQFF. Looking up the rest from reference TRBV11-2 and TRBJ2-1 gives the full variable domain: EAGVAQSPRYKIIEKRQSVAFWCNPISGHATLYWYQQILGQGPKLLIQFQNNGVVDDSQLPKDRFSAERLKGVDSTLKIQPAKLEDSAVYLCASSSPQGHNEQFFGPGTRLTVL.

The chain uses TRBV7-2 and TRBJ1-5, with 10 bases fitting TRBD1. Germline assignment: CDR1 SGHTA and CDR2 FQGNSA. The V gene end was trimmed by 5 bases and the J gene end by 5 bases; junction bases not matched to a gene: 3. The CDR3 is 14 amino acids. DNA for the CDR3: TGTGCCAGCAGCGGACAGGGGGGCGATCAGCCCCAGCATTTT. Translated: CASSGQGGDQPQHF.

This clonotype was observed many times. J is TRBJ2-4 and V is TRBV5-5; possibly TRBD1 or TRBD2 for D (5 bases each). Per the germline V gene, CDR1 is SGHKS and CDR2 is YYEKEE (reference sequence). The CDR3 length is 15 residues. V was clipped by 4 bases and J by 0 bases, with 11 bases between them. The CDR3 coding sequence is TGTGCCAGCAGCCCCGGGGCAGTAGCCAAAAACATTCAGTACTTC. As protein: CASSPGAVAKNIQYF.

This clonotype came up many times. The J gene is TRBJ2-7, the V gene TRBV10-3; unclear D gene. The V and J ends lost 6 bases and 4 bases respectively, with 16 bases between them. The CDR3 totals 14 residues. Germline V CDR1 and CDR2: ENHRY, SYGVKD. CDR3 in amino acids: CAIRRTDGWYEQYF. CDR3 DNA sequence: TGTGCCATCAGAAGGACCGATGGATGGTACGAGCAGTACTTC.

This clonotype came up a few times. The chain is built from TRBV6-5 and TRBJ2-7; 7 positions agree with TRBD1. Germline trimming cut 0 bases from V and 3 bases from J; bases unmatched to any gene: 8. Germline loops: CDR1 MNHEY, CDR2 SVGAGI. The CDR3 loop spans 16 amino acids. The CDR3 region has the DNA TGTGCCAGCAGTTACTCGGCAGGGGGTGGCATCTACGAGCAGTACTTC. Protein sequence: CASSYSAGGGIYEQYF.

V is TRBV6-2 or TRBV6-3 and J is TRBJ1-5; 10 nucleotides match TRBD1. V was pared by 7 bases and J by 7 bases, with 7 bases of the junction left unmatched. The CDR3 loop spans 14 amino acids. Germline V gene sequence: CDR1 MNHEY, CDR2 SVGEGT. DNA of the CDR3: TGTGCCAGCACCCTTGACAGGGGGCTCCAGCCCCAGCATTTT. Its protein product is CASTLDRGLQPQHF.

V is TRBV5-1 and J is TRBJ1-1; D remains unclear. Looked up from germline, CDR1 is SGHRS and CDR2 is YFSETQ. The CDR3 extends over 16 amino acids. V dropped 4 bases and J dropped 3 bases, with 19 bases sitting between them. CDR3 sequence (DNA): TGCGCCAGCAGCCTTCGTCCTGGGGTGGAGTACACTGAAGCTTTCTTT. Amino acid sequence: CASSLRPGVEYTEAFF. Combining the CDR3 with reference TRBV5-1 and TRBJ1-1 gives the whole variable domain KAGVTQTPRYLIKTRGQQVTLSCSPISGHRSVSWYQQTPGQGLQFLFEYFSETQRNKGNFPGRFSGRQFSNSRSEMNVSTLELGDSALYLCASSLRPGVEYTEAFFGQGTRLTVV.

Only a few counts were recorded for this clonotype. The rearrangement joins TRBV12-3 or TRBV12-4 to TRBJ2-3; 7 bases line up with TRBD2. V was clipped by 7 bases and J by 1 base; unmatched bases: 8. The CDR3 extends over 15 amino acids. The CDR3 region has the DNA TGTGCCAGCAATTCTTGGGGGAGGGGCACAGATACGCAGTATTTT. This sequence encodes CASNSWGRGTDTQYF.

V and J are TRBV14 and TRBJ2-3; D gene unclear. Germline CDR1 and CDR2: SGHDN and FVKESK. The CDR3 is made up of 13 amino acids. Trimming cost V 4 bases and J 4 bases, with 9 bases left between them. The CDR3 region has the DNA TGTGCCAGCAGCCTCCGGGTGGCAGATACGCAGTATTTT. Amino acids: CASSLRVADTQYF.

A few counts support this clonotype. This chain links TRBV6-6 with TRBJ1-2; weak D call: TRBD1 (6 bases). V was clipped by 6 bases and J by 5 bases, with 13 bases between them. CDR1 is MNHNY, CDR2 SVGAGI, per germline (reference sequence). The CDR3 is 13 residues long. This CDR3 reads CASRSDSAYGYTF. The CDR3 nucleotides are TGTGCCAGCAGGTCGGACAGCGCTTATGGCTACACCTTC.

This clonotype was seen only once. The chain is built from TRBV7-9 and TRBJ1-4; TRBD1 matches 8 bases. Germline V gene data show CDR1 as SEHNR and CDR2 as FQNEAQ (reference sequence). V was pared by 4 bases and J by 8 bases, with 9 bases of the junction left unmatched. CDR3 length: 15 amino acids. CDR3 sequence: CASSSGQGVGEKLFF. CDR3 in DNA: TGTGCCAGCAGCTCAGGACAGGGAGTAGGAGAAAAACTGTTTTTT. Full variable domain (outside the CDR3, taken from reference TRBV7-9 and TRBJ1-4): DTGVSQNPRHKITKRGQNVTFRCDPISEHNRLYWYRQTLGQGPEFLTYFQNEAQLEKSRLLSDRFSAERPKGSFSTLEIQRTEQGDSAMYLCASSSGQGVGEKLFFGSGTQLSVL.

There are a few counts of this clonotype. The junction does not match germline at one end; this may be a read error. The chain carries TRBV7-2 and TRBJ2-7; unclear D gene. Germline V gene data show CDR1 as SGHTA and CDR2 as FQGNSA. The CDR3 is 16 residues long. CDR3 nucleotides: TGTGCCAGCAGCTTAGCTCCACCTAGTATCTCCCACGAGCAGTACTTC. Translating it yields CASSLAPPSISHEQYF.

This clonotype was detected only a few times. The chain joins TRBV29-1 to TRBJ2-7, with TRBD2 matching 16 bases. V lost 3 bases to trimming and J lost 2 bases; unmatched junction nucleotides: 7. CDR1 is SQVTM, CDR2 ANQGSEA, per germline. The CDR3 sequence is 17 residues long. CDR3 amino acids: CSVEGTSGRARTYEQYF. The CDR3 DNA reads TGCAGCGTTGAGGGGACTAGCGGGAGGGCCAGAACCTACGAGCAGTACTTC.

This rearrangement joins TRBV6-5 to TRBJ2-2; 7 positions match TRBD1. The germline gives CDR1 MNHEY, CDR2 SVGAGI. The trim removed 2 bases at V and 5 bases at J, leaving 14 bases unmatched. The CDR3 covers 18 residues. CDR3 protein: CASSYLLKRQGDTGELFF. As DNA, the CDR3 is TGTGCCAGCAGTTACCTCCTGAAAAGACAGGGAGATACCGGGGAGCTGTTTTTT.

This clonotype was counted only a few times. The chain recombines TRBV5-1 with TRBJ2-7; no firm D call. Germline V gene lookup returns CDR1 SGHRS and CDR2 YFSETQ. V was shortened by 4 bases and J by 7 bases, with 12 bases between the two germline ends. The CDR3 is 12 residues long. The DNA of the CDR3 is TGCGCCAGCAGCACCGAAATGGGTGAGCAGTACTTC. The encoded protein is CASSTEMGEQYF.

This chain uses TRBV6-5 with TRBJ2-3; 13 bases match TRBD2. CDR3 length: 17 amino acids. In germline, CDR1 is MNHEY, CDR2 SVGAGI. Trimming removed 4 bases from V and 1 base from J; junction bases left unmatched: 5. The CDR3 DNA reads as TGTGCCAGCAGTTCGGGACTAGCGGGGCGCCGCACAGATACGCAGTATTTT. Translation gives CASSSGLAGRRTDTQYF.

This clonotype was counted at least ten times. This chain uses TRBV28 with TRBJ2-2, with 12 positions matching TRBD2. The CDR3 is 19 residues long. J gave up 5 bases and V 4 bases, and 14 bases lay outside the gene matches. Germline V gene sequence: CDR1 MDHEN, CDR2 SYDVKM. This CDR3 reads CASSWNPSRLAGETGELFF. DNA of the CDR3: TGTGCCAGCAGTTGGAATCCCTCCAGACTAGCGGGGGAAACCGGGGAGCTGTTTTTT.

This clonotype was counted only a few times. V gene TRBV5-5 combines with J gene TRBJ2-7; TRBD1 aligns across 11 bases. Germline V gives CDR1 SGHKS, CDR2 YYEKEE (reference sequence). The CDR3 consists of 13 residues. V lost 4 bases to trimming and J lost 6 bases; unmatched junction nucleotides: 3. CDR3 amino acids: CASSIGTGGEQYF. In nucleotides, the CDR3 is TGTGCCAGCAGCATAGGGACAGGGGGCGAGCAGTACTTC.

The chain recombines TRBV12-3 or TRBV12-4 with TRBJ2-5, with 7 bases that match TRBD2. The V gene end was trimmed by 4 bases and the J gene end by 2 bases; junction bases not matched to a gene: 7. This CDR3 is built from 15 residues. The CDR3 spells CASSSLGLVQETQYF. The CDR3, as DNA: TGTGCCAGCAGTTCACTTGGACTAGTACAAGAGACCCAGTACTTC.

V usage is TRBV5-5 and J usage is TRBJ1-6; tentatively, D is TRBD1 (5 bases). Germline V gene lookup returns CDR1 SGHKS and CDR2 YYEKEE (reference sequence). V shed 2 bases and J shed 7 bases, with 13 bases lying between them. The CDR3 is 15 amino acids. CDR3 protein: CASSFAGLRNSPLHF. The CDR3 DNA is TGTGCCAGCAGCTTCGCAGGGCTAAGAAATTCACCCCTCCACTTT.